Shown below are 26 T cell receptor beta chains from a single sample sequenced in a study of blood T cell repertoires in COVID-19. Libraries were prepared by immunoSEQ multiplex PCR; TCRdb keeps only in-frame clonotypes and omits some of them. Among approximately 200,000 clones listed, more than 70% were seen once. The sample taken for sequencing was peripheral blood. The receptors here all came from a woman aged 30 to 39 with acute or convalescent COVID-19.

This rearrangement joins TRBV5-4 to TRBJ2-2; D is perhaps TRBD1 (5 bases). This CDR3 region has 12 residues. V was pared by 0 bases and J by 9 bases, with 6 bases between. CDR1 and CDR2 (germline): SGHNT, YYREEE (reference sequence). The CDR3: CASSLGGRELFF. In nucleotides, the CDR3 is TGTGCCAGCAGCTTGGGGGGCAGGGAGCTGTTTTTT.

This rearrangement joins TRBV15 to TRBJ2-7; D unresolved. Between the trimmed V and J ends, which lost 0 bases and 1 base, there was a span of 10 bases. The CDR3 extends over 15 amino acids. From germline, CDR1 is LNHNV and CDR2 YYDKDF (reference sequence). The CDR3 DNA follows: TGTGCCACCAGCAGAGATCGCGTAACTTCCTACGAGCAGTACTTC. Translating it yields CATSRDRVTSYEQYF.

This clone was counted only a few times. This chain connects TRBV5-1 to TRBJ2-1; weak D call: TRBD2 (6 bases). V was pared by 4 bases and J by 6 bases, with 17 bases between. The V gene's germline CDR1 is SGHRS and CDR2 YFSETQ. There are 15 residues in the CDR3. The CDR3 DNA follows: TGCGCCAGCAGCGAGCGGGCGGGGACCCTCAATGAGCAGTTCTTC. Amino acids: CASSERAGTLNEQFF.

The rearrangement joins TRBV13 to TRBJ1-2, with D perhaps TRBD1 (6 bases). This CDR3 region has 12 residues. Trimming shortened V by 2 bases and J by 8 bases, and 9 bases separated the two germline ends. Germline CDR1 reads PRHDT; CDR2 reads FYEKMQ (reference sequence). The CDR3 DNA reads as TGTGCCAGCAGCTTAACAGGGATGGGCTACACCTTC. Protein product: CASSLTGMGYTF.

The chain carries TRBV6-2 or TRBV6-3 and TRBJ1-5, with unresolved D. Germline values: CDR1 MNHEY, CDR2 SVGEGT. This CDR3 contains 12 residues. Between the trimmed V and J ends, which lost 4 bases and 9 bases, there was a span of 10 bases. The CDR3 DNA reads as TGTGCCAGCAGTTCTGACACCGGGCCCCAGCATTTT. It encodes CASSSDTGPQHF.

The table lists this clone with a few counts. The chain recombines TRBV3-1 (or the pseudogene TRBV3-2) with TRBJ2-1, with 10 bases fitting TRBD2. Germline V lookup: CDR1 LGHDT, CDR2 YNNKEL (reference sequence). The CDR3 is 18 residues long. J was trimmed by 7 bases and V by 1 base; bases with no gene match: 13. CDR3 loop: CASSQVLWLAGVMNEQFF. CDR3 sequence (DNA): TGTGCCAGCAGCCAAGTCCTGTGGCTAGCGGGAGTGATGAATGAGCAGTTCTTC.

J is TRBJ1-6 and V is TRBV5-6; no clear D. The V and J ends lost 4 bases and 6 bases respectively, with 5 bases between them. The CDR3 runs to 12 residues. CDR1 is SGHDT, CDR2 YYEEEE, per germline. Written as DNA, the CDR3 is TGTGCCAGCAGCATTCTTAATTCACCCCTCCACTTT. Translating it yields CASSILNSPLHF.

The genes are TRBV19 and TRBJ2-5, with 9 bases aligning to TRBD1. This CDR3 spans 14 amino acids. V shed 4 bases and J 7 bases; nucleotides not matched to a gene: 7. Per the germline V gene, CDR1 is LNHDA and CDR2 is SQIVND (reference sequence). The CDR3 bases are TGTGCCAGTAGTACTGGGACAGGGCGAGGGACCCAGTACTTC. Translating it yields CASSTGTGRGTQYF.

The gene calls are TRBV11-2 and TRBJ1-2, with D possibly TRBD1 on 6 matching bases. V shed 1 base and J shed 6 bases, with 12 bases lying between them. Germline CDR1 is SGHAT and CDR2 is FQNNGV. This CDR3 has 14 amino acids. DNA for the CDR3: TGTGCCAGCAGCTTAGGCCAACAGGGCGATGGCTACACCTTC. Amino acids: CASSLGQQGDGYTF.

The rearrangement uses TRBV20-1 and TRBJ2-7, with TRBD2 matching over 7 bases. V dropped 3 bases and J dropped 3; count of bases not matched to a gene: 8. Germline loops: CDR1 DFQATT, CDR2 SNEGSKA (reference sequence). This CDR3 region has 14 residues. The CDR3 coding sequence is TGCAGTGCTAGTTTGGCGGGAGTGCGCTACGAGCAGTACTTC. This sequence encodes CSASLAGVRYEQYF.

The V gene is TRBV7-9, the J gene TRBJ2-3, with D possibly being TRBD2 (6 bases). CDR1 is SEHNR, CDR2 FQNEAQ, per germline (reference sequence). V lost 2 bases and J 3 bases, leaving 21 bases between the germline ends. This CDR3 contains 18 residues. CDR3 nucleotide sequence: TGTGCCAGCAGCTTACCCGTCCGACTAGTGGGTCGGACAGATACGCAGTATTTT. Protein sequence: CASSLPVRLVGRTDTQYF.

This rearrangement joins TRBV12-3 or TRBV12-4 to TRBJ2-1; TRBD2 aligns across 9 bases. V shed 6 bases and J 14 bases; nucleotides not matched to a gene: 5. The CDR3 totals 11 residues. CDR3 DNA: TGTGCCAGCAGGCTAGCGGGAAACAAGTTCTTC. It yields the protein CASRLAGNKFF.

This chain connects TRBV7-9 to TRBJ1-1; 7 nucleotides agree with TRBD1. CDR3 length: 14 residues. The germline gives CDR1 SEHNR, CDR2 FQNEAQ (reference sequence). With 5 bases clipped from V and 3 bases from J, the junction kept 6 bases outside the gene matches. Here the CDR3 DNA reads TGTGCCAGCAGCGGACAGGCGGGGTACACTGAAGCTTTCTTT. Translating it yields CASSGQAGYTEAFF.

The genes are TRBV6-2 or TRBV6-3 and TRBJ2-5; unclear D gene. The V and J ends lost 5 bases and 3 bases respectively, with 7 bases between them. CDR1 and CDR2 (germline): MNHEY, SVGEGT. The CDR3 covers 12 residues. The CDR3 DNA follows: TGTGCCAGCAGTAAATCGGAAGAGACCCAGTACTTC. As protein: CASSKSEETQYF.

The rearrangement uses TRBV5-1 and TRBJ2-2, with D maybe TRBD2 (5 bases). Germline lookup yields CDR1 SGHRS and CDR2 YFSETQ. The CDR3 runs 15 residues. Trimming removed 4 bases from V and 6 bases from J, with 16 bases in between. This CDR3 is CASSPSPEGPGELFF. The CDR3 DNA reads as TGCGCCAGCAGCCCGTCGCCCGAGGGCCCCGGGGAGCTGTTTTTT.

V gene TRBV4-1 combines with J gene TRBJ2-3, with TRBD2 matching 10 bases. CDR1 is MGHRA and CDR2 is YSYEKL in the germline V gene. The CDR3 runs 17 residues. The junction had 13 bases not matched to a gene; V was cut back by 2 bases and J by 8 bases. CDR3 residues: CASSQRIAGGHEATQYF. The CDR3 DNA reads TGCGCCAGCAGCCAACGAATAGCGGGAGGCCACGAGGCTACGCAGTATTTT.

This chain connects TRBV13 to TRBJ2-3, with TRBD2 matching over 16 bases. With V trimmed by 5 bases and J by 6 bases, 20 bases remained unmatched. Germline CDR1 and CDR2: PRHDT and FYEKMQ (reference sequence). The length of the CDR3 is 21 residues. CDR3 region: CASSQTRRWGLAGGQADTQYF. The CDR3, as DNA: TGTGCCAGCAGCCAAACCCGGCGATGGGGACTAGCGGGAGGGCAGGCGGATACGCAGTATTTT.

V usage is TRBV5-1 and J usage is TRBJ1-5; D gene uncertain. Germline values: CDR1 SGHRS, CDR2 YFSETQ. Trimming took off 0 bases at V and 9 bases at J, with 10 bases between the two ends. The CDR3 sequence is 13 residues long. CDR3 DNA sequence: TGCGCCAGCAGCTTGGAGTCAGAGGGGCCCCAGCATTTT. Translated, it gives CASSLESEGPQHF.

The chain joins TRBV3-1 (or the pseudogene TRBV3-2) to TRBJ1-4, with D unclear. The CDR3 has 14 residues. Trimming cost V 0 bases and J 8 bases, with 10 bases left between them. Germline V lookup: CDR1 LGHDT, CDR2 YNNKEL (reference sequence). The CDR3 DNA follows: TGTGCCAGCAGCCAAGATGGAGTCGGGGAAAAACTGTTTTTT. This codes for CASSQDGVGEKLFF.

CDR3 in DNA: TGTGCCAGCCCACAGGGGTTGGAGGGCTACACCTTC. Translated: CASPQGLEGYTF. The V gene is TRBV21-1, the J gene TRBJ1-2; the table's D call TRBD1 went unverified against the DNA. TRBV21-1 is assigned pseudogene status. The CDR3 totals 12 residues.

V and J are TRBV10-3 and TRBJ1-2, with 11 positions matching TRBD1. The V and J ends lost 7 bases and 8 bases, in that order; junction bases with no gene match: 9. The germline V gene has CDR1 ENHRY and CDR2 SYGVKD. This CDR3 contains 14 residues. CDR3 amino acids: CAITADRGPGGYTF. DNA of the CDR3: TGTGCCATCACGGCGGACAGGGGGCCGGGGGGCTACACCTTC.

In its sample, this clone was seen once. The rearrangement joins TRBV20-1 to TRBJ2-7, with D uncertain. Per the germline V gene, CDR1 is DFQATT and CDR2 is SNEGSKA (reference sequence). The CDR3 extends over 11 amino acids. The V and J ends lost 3 bases and 6 bases respectively, with 9 bases between them. Written as DNA, the CDR3 is TGCAGTGCTAGCGTCGTCGGCGAGCAGTACTTC. As protein: CSASVVGEQYF.

The chain has TRBV2 and TRBJ1-6, with a tentative D call TRBD1 (6 bases). Germline CDR1 SNHLY, CDR2 FYNNEI. This CDR3 is 15 amino acids long. The ends were cut back, 1 base at V and 9 bases at J, with 13 bases in the middle. This chain's CDR3 is CASSEEGVQLSPLHF. CDR3 coding DNA: TGTGCCAGCAGTGAAGAGGGGGTCCAACTTTCACCCCTCCACTTT.

Remarks on this clone: The conserved phenylalanine or tryptophan is not found at the CDR3 terminus, so this likely reflects a read error. The limits of the CDR3 on the DNA are not certain, so only TCRdb's listed CDR3 is given. The chain combines TRBV2 with TRBJ1-1; the listed D gene, TRBD1, was not tested against the DNA. Germline V lookup: CDR1 SNHLY, CDR2 FYNNEI. The CDR3 adds up to 12 amino acids, both ends counted. The CDR3 region is CATSRDSRSIVI.

The chain combines TRBV28 with TRBJ2-7; 8 bases agree with TRBD1. Trimming cost V 3 bases and J 3 bases; bases outside gene matches: 7. The germline V gene encodes CDR1 MDHEN and CDR2 SYDVKM. This CDR3 contains 15 residues. CDR3 bases: TGTGCCAGCAGTTTTTTACGACAGGGGATCTACGAGCAGTACTTC. This sequence encodes CASSFLRQGIYEQYF. Supplemented by reference TRBV28 and TRBJ2-7, the full variable domain reads DVKVTQSSRYLVKRTGEKVFLECVQDMDHENMFWYRQDPGLGLRLIYFSYDVKMKEKGDIPEGYSVSREKKERFSLILESASTNQTSMYLCASSFLRQGIYEQYFGPGTRLTVT.

The rearrangement uses TRBV28 and TRBJ2-1; D remains unclear. Germline CDR1 is MDHEN and CDR2 is SYDVKM. This CDR3 is 14 amino acids long. With 7 bases removed from V and 0 bases from J, the gap between germline ends came to 10 bases. In DNA form, the CDR3 reads TGTGCCAGCACTACTTGGAGCTCCTACAATGAGCAGTTCTTC. This gives the protein CASTTWSSYNEQFF.